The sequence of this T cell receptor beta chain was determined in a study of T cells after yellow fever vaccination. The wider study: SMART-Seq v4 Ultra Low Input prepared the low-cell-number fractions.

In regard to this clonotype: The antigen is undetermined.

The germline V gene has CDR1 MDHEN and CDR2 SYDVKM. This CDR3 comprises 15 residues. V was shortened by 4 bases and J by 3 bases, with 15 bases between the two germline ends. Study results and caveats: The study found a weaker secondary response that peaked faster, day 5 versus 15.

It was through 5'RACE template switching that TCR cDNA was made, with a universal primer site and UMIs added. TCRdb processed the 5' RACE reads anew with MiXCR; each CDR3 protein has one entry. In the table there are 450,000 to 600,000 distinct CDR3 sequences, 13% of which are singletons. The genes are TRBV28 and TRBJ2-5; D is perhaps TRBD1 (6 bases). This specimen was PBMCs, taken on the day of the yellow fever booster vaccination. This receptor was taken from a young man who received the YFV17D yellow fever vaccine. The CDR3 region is CASSSRQEHKETQYF. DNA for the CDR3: TGTGCCAGCAGTTCTCGACAGGAACATAAAGAGACCCAGTACTTC.